This T cell receptor beta chain came from a study of PD-1 blockade in classical Hodgkin lymphoma (TCRdb year 2020). General notes on the study: Nivolumab dosing was 3 mg/kg intravenously every 2 weeks, continuing until either disease progression or unacceptable toxicity. To define a peripheral blood immune signature of response to PD-1 blockade in classical Hodgkin lymphoma, the study combined TCR beta sequencing with CyTOF.

As concerns this clone: The antigen it recognizes is unknown. No qualities accompany the bases; no much larger clone lies one base away.

CDR1 and CDR2 (SGHAT, FQNNGV) derive from the germline V gene. Relative to germline, V is missing 5 bases and J is missing 2 bases, with 5 bases of the junction outside any gene match. The CDR3 spans 15 residues, from the cysteine through the phenylalanine. Only the CDR3 DNA is retained, 45 bases long and in frame from the first base. Results and caveats for the whole study, not just this receptor: Trial patients with a complete response had baseline diversity similar to that of newly diagnosed patients, while partial responders and progressors had significantly lower diversity. A significant rise by C4D1 was seen in CD4+ but not CD8+ TCR diversity (p=0.0027 vs p=0.16), with the rise being most apparent in complete responders (p=0.02). Baseline TCR diversity was reported to be lower in newly diagnosed patients than in healthy donors, and even lower in relapsed/refractory patients. Only a single clinical trial cohort was studied, and what caused the repertoire differences, possibly disease activity or prior therapy, remained undefined. Diversity was lower in patients who began nivolumab less than 1 year after ASCT, so these patients were left out of later analyses to avoid confounding by immune reconstitution.

Genomic DNA was extracted with the Qiagen DNeasy kit from unsorted PBMCs and from negatively selected CD4+ and CD8+ fractions. Amplification of TCR beta CDR3 regions was done by immunoSEQ multiplex PCR with primers that anneal to V and J segments. A synthetic immune receptor repertoire was used to minimize amplification bias, and remaining bias was computationally removed after sequencing. The original pipeline was this. Repertoire diversity was quantified as the Shannon entropy index using custom Python scripts. Unsorted, CD4+ and CD8+ repertoires were analyzed separately, except for combined analyses in which CD4+ and CD8+ sequences were merged in silico. A clone was considered expanded if an increase in frequency of at least 2-fold after treatment relative to C1D1 was found, and a pseudocount of 0.5 was applied to clones undetected at baseline. Clones with 0 or 1 copy at C1D1 were classified as singleton clones, and clones with 2 or more copies were classified as non-singleton clones. Clones expanded in unsorted samples were assigned a CD4+, CD8+ or unknown annotation through matching of protein sequences in sorted samples from the same patient. Diversity changes from C1D1 to C4D1 were tested in paired samples using Wilcoxon tests. The source is immuneACCESS, and TCRdb retained only in-frame sequences with V and J called. Part of the clones is not carried over; for the studies checked, unresolved V genes explain less than half of this, and the remainder is unexplained. Clonal size and the V and J genes are those of that table, whereas D and trimming came from the DNA. The sample table contains 40,000 to 65,000 clones; only one count was recorded for 81% of them. 15% to 20% of the sample is in the top ten clones.

The time point label for this specimen denotes: cycle 1 day 1 (C1D1), immediately before nivolumab initiation. All trial patients had relapsed after autologous stem cell transplantation, with cohorts A, B and C differing in prior brentuximab vedotin exposure. The trial cohort included more than 55 patients with relapsed/refractory classical Hodgkin lymphoma, and each patient had a best overall response of complete response, partial response or progressive disease. Single-agent nivolumab was administered to trial patients in the multi-cohort phase II CheckMate 205 trial. An independent review committee assessed best overall response using the 2007 International Working Group response criteria. PBMCs from the trial were collected at three points: immediately before nivolumab initiation (C1D1), and during therapy at cycle 2 day 1 and cycle 4 day 1. After peripheral blood was drawn into 8 mL Vacutainer Cell Preparation Tubes, PBMCs were isolated by centrifugation and then cryopreserved.

This sequence was found in a human donor with classical Hodgkin lymphoma. The starting material was peripheral blood mononuclear cells (PBMCs), obtained at baseline. The rearranged segments are TRBV11-2 and TRBJ2-2, and TRBD1 aligns with 7 junction nucleotides. The CDR3 in this case is CASSPTGTNTGELFF. The nucleotide sequence reads as follows: TGTGCCAGCAGCCCGACAGGGACCAACACCGGGGAGCTGTTTTTT.